This TCR beta chain is drawn from a study of Ad26.COV2.S vaccination and SARS-CoV-2 variants. Study overall: Ad26.COV2.S shots went into the muscle once or twice, 56 days apart. Study conclusions and caveats: While placebo recipients had lower spike-specific TCR breadth, vaccine recipients had more.

Indicated treatment: roughly 20 received Ad26.COV2.S at low or high dose, single or two shots; several received placebo; per-sample allocation not given. Day 63 after the first injection of vaccine or placebo was the sampling time. An Ad26 vector that expressed Wuhan-strain SARS-CoV-2 spike constituted the vaccine. A word on this clone: Its matching antigen is unknown.

Assay used: immunoSEQ multiplex PCR; TCRdb lists only in-frame clones, some missing. The top ten clones hold less than 15% of a sample with 430,000 or so clones, over 75% of them seen once. This sequence originates from a person aged 18-65 years who received the Ad26.COV2.S COVID-19 vaccine or a placebo. The source material was peripheral blood, sampled in a trial of Ad26.COV2.S vaccine versus placebo.

CDR3 sequence reads: CASSRQGRAGNTIYF. As DNA, the CDR3 is TGTGCCAGCAGTCGACAGGGAAGAGCTGGAAACACCATATATTTT. The rearrangement uses TRBV6-5 and TRBJ1-3; 7 positions match TRBD1. This CDR3 has 15 amino acids. Trimming took 5 bases from V and 2 from J; bases not matched to a gene: 6. The germline V gene encodes CDR1 MNHEY and CDR2 SVGAGI.